A selection of T cell receptor beta chains follows, all from one sample in a study. TCRdb analysed the multiplex PCR reads with MiXCR anew, one entry per CDR3 protein. Found here are under 550 distinct CDR3 sequences, around 23% of them singletons; the top ten hold roughly a quarter. The specimen was naive CD4+ T cells sorted from blood. These receptors were obtained from a female donor with breast cancer. CDR3s leave out the opening cysteine and the closing phenylalanine or tryptophan. The order of the fields is J gene, V gene, CDR3 protein.

J gene: TRBJ1-2
V gene: TRBV12-3/TRBV12-4
CDR3 protein: ASSSTRDRDYGYT

J gene: TRBJ1-2
V gene: TRBV12-3/TRBV12-4
CDR3 protein: ASSLVRAAAGYT

J gene: TRBJ1-2
V gene: TRBV12-3/TRBV12-4
CDR3 protein: ASSLDTVYGYT

J gene: TRBJ1-2
V gene: TRBV12-3/TRBV12-4
CDR3 protein: ASSISGPNYGYT

J gene: TRBJ1-2
V gene: TRBV12-3/TRBV12-4
CDR3 protein: ASSLSDRSNYGYT

J gene: TRBJ1-2
V gene: TRBV12-3/TRBV12-4
CDR3 protein: ASSLAPGSDYGYT

J gene: TRBJ1-2
V gene: TRBV12-3/TRBV12-4
CDR3 protein: ASSLGRGSNGYT

J gene: TRBJ1-2
V gene: TRBV12-3/TRBV12-4
CDR3 protein: AGVGSEVGYT

J gene: TRBJ1-2
V gene: TRBV12-3/TRBV12-4
CDR3 protein: ASSFDRHYGYT

J gene: TRBJ1-2
V gene: TRBV12-3/TRBV12-4
CDR3 protein: ASSPDRGDGYT

J gene: TRBJ1-2
V gene: TRBV12-3/TRBV12-4
CDR3 protein: ASSLRAGDRRYGYT

J gene: TRBJ1-2
V gene: TRBV12-3/TRBV12-4
CDR3 protein: ASSLNVDGYT

J gene: TRBJ1-2
V gene: TRBV12-3/TRBV12-4
CDR3 protein: ASSRYRGHGYT

J gene: TRBJ1-2
V gene: TRBV12-3/TRBV12-4
CDR3 protein: ASSSRVLHGYT

J gene: TRBJ1-2
V gene: TRBV12-3/TRBV12-4
CDR3 protein: ASSQTLNYGYT

J gene: TRBJ1-2
V gene: TRBV12-3/TRBV12-4
CDR3 protein: ASSLARTAGYT

J gene: TRBJ1-2
V gene: TRBV12-3/TRBV12-4
CDR3 protein: ASSPGTPAANYGYT

J gene: TRBJ1-2
V gene: TRBV12-3/TRBV12-4
CDR3 protein: ASSYRADSNYT

J gene: TRBJ1-2
V gene: TRBV12-3/TRBV12-4
CDR3 protein: ASSLSLKGRSYT

J gene: TRBJ1-2
V gene: TRBV12-3/TRBV12-4
CDR3 protein: ASSLETLYGYT

J gene: TRBJ1-2
V gene: TRBV12-3/TRBV12-4
CDR3 protein: ASSWTGTGKGGYGYT

J gene: TRBJ1-2
V gene: TRBV12-3/TRBV12-4
CDR3 protein: ASSRGFRYGYT

J gene: TRBJ1-2
V gene: TRBV12-3/TRBV12-4
CDR3 protein: ASRAPLDRGSYGYT

J gene: TRBJ1-2
V gene: TRBV12-3/TRBV12-4
CDR3 protein: ASSPTQGNYGYT

J gene: TRBJ1-2
V gene: TRBV12-3/TRBV12-4
CDR3 protein: ASSLAGLNYGYT

J gene: TRBJ1-2
V gene: TRBV12-3/TRBV12-4
CDR3 protein: ASSLLGLNGYT

J gene: TRBJ1-2
V gene: TRBV12-3/TRBV12-4
CDR3 protein: ASSPDRDRGYGYT